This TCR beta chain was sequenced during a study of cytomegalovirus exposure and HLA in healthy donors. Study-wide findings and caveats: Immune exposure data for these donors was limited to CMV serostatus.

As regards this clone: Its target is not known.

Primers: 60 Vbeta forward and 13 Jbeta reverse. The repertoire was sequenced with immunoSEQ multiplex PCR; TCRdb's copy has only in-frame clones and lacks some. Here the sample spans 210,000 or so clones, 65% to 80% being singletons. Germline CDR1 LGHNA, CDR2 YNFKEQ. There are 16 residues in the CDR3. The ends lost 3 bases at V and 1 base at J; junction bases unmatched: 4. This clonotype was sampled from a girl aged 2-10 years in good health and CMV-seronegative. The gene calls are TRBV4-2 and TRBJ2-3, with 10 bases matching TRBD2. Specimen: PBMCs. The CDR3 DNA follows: TGTGCCAGCAGCCAGGGCGGGACTAGCGGCACAGATACGCAGTATTTT. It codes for CASSQGGTSGTDTQYF.